This T cell receptor (beta chain) was found in a study of blood T cell repertoires in COVID-19. Study at large: Samples taken during acute and convalescent COVID-19 were collected in the United States, Italy and Spain.

Trimming took off 3 bases at V and 5 bases at J, with 9 bases between the two ends. The CDR3 consists of 13 residues. CDR1 SGHTA and CDR2 FQGTGA come from the germline V gene. In the authors' workflow: Scientists estimated how many nucleated cells there were by amplifying reference gene primers. TCRdb's copy holds only in-frame clones and misses some; the assay was immunoSEQ multiplex PCR. That table supplies the V and J calls and clone size; D and trimming were determined from the DNA. The sample shows about 140,000 clones, approximately 80% of them seen only once. Sequencing was carried out using peripheral blood. The sequence came from a human donor in a cohort sampled during active COVID-19. The V gene is TRBV7-3, the J gene TRBJ2-3, with TRBD1 as a possible D gene (6 bases). CDR3 protein: CASSLGAGDTQYF. CDR3 nucleotides: TGTGCCAGCAGCTTGGGGGCGGGAGATACGCAGTATTTT.